A selection of T cell receptor beta chains follows, all from one sample in a study of PD-1 blockade in classical Hodgkin lymphoma. TCRdb keeps only in-frame clones here, not all; method: immunoSEQ multiplex PCR. The sample carries 90,000 to 100,000 clones, roughly 92% recorded once. Sequencing used peripheral blood mononuclear cells (PBMCs), obtained at baseline. These receptors all stem from a human donor with classical Hodgkin lymphoma. Both conserved end residues are part of each CDR3. A D gene is named only where the DNA matches it firmly. Only part of the rows carry a size: once, few, many, or a class if the clone is expanded.

TGCGCCAGCAGCTCGGCTAGCGGTTACGAGCAGTACTTC	CASSSASGYEQYF	TRBD2	TRBV5-1	TRBJ2-7	NA
TGTGCCAGCAGCAAACTTTGGGGACACACTGAAGCTTTCTTT	CASSKLWGHTEAFF	NA	TRBV21-1	TRBJ1-1	once
TGCGCCAGCAGCTTTTGGGAGACTAGCACAGATACGCAGTATTTT	CASSFWETSTDTQYF	NA	TRBV5-1	TRBJ2-3	NA
TGTGCCTGGAGTGGGGTCTTCAGCACAGATACGCAGTATTTT	CAWSGVFSTDTQYF	NA	TRBV30	TRBJ2-3	NA
TGTGCTAGTGGTTCCCTGACAGGGGCCTCCTACGAGCAGTACTTC	CASGSLTGASYEQYF	TRBD1	TRBV12-5	TRBJ2-7	once
TGCGCCAGCAGCCAAGGTGAAGCGGGAATCGACGAGCAGTACTTC	CASSQGEAGIDEQYF	TRBD2	TRBV4-1	TRBJ2-7	once
TGTGCCAGCAGCGTAGGGCAGGGCAAGAACGAGCAGTACTTC	CASSVGQGKNEQYF	NA	TRBV9	TRBJ2-7	NA
TGTGCCTGGAGTGTAACGTACGGGTACGAGCAGTACTTC	CAWSVTYGYEQYF	NA	TRBV30	TRBJ2-7	NA
TGTGCCACCAAGCGGGAGACGGGGGCCCAGTACTTC	CATKRETGAQYF	TRBD2	TRBV7-8	TRBJ2-5	NA
TGTGCCAGCAGTTTAGCGGGAGAGACTGACAATGAGCAGTTCTTC	CASSLAGETDNEQFF	TRBD2	TRBV6-5	TRBJ2-1	once